This T cell receptor beta chain was documented in a study of shared clonotypes between healthy human individuals. Sequenced by immunoSEQ multiplex PCR; TCRdb stores in-frame clones only, minus some. The data hold about 510,000 clones, with 90% to 96% observed a single time. CDR1 and CDR2 (germline): SNHLY, FYNNEI. Unmatched junction bases numbered 2, after V lost 6 bases and J lost 0 bases. The CDR3 runs to 13 residues. This TCR was recovered from a woman aged 30 to 39 in good health. Material: naive CD4+ T cells sorted from blood. Subset: CD45RA+ positively selected. The chain has TRBV2 and TRBJ2-7; 7 bases are shared with TRBD2. The CDR3 coding sequence is TGTGCCAGCAGCGAGCGGGGCTCCTACGAGCAGTACTTC. This gives the protein CASSERGSYEQYF.